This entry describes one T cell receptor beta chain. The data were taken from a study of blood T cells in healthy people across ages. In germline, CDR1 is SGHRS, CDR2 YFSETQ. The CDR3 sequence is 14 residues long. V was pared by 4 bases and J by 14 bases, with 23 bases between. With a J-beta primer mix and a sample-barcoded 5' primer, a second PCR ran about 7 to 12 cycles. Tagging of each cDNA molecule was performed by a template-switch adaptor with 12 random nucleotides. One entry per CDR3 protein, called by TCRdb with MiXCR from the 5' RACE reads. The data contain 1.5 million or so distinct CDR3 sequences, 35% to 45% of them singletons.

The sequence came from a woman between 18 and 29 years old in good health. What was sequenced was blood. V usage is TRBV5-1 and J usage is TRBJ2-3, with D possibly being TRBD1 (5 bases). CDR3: CASSAISAGKRPYF. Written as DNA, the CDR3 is TGCGCCAGCAGCGCGATTTCTGCAGGGAAACGTCCGTATTTT.